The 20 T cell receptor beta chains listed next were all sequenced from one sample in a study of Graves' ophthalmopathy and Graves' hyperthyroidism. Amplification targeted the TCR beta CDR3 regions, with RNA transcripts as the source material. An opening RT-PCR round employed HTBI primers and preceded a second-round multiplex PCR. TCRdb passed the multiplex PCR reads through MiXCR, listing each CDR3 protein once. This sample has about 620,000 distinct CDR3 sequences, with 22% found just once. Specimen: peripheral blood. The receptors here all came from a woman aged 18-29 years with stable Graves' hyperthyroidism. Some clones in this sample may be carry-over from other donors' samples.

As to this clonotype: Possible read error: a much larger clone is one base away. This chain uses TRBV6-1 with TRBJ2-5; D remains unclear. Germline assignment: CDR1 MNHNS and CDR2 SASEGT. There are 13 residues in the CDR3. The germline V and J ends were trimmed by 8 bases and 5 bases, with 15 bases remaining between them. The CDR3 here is CASGVLTGETQYF. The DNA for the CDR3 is TGTGCCAGCGGTGTCCTCACTGGGGAGACCCAGTACTTC.

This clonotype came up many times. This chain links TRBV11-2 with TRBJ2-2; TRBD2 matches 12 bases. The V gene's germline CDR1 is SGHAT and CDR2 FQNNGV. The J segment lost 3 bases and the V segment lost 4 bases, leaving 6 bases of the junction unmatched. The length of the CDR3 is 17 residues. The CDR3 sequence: CASSSPSGRAHTGELFF. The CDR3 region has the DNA TGTGCCAGCAGCTCACCTAGCGGGAGGGCGCACACCGGGGAGCTGTTTTTT. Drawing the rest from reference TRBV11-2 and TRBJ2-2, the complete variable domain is EAGVAQSPRYKIIEKRQSVAFWCNPISGHATLYWYQQILGQGPKLLIQFQNNGVVDDSQLPKDRFSAERLKGVDSTLKIQPAKLEDSAVYLCASSSPSGRAHTGELFFGEGSRLTVL.

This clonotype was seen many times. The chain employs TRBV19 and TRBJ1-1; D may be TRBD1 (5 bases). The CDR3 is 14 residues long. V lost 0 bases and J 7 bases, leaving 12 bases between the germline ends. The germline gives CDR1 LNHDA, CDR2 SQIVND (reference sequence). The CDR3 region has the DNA TGTGCCAGTAGTATAGATCTGAAGGGGTTTGAAGCTTTCTTT. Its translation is CASSIDLKGFEAFF.

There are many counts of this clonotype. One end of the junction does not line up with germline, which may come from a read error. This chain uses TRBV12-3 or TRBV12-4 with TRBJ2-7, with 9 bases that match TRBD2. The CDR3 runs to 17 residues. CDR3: CVSSLWRGGPEPFEQYF. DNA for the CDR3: TGTGTCAGCAGTTTATGGCGGGGGGGGCCAGAACCCTTCGAGCAGTACTTC.

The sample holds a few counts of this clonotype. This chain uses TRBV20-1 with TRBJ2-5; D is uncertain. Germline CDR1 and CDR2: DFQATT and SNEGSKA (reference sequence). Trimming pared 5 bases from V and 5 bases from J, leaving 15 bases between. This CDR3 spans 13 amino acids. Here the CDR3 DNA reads TGCAGTGCTTTAGGACCCCCCCGGGAGACCCAGTACTTC. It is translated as CSALGPPRETQYF.

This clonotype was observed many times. DNA for the CDR3: TGTGCCAGCGGAACCAACTATGGCTACACCTTC. This codes for CASGTNYGYTF. V usage is TRBV9 and J usage is TRBJ1-2; D is undetermined. Germline CDR1 reads SGDLS; CDR2 reads YYNGEE. This CDR3 has 11 residues. V was pared by 7 bases and J by 2 bases, with 6 bases between.

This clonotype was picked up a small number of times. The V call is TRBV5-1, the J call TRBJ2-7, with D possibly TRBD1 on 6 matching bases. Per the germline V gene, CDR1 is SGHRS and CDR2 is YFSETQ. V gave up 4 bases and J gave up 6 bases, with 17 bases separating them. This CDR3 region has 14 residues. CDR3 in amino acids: CASSLGWTAREQYF. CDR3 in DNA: TGCGCCAGCAGCCTGGGTTGGACAGCTCGCGAGCAGTACTTC. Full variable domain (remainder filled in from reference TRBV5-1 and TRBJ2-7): KAGVTQTPRYLIKTRGQQVTLSCSPISGHRSVSWYQQTPGQGLQFLFEYFSETQRNKGNFPGRFSGRQFSNSRSEMNVSTLELGDSALYLCASSLGWTAREQYFGPGTRLTVT.

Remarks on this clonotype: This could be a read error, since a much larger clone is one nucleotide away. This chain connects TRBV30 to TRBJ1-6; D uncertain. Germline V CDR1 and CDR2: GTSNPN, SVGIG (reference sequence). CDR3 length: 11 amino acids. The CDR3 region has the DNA TGTGCCTGGAGTGTAGAGTCACACCTCCACTTT. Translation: CAWSVESHLHF.

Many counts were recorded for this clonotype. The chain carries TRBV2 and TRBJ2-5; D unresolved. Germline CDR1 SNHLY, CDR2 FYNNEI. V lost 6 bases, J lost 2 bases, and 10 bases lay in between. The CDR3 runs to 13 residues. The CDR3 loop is CASSQSQQETQYF. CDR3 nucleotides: TGTGCCAGCAGCCAGTCCCAACAAGAGACCCAGTACTTC.

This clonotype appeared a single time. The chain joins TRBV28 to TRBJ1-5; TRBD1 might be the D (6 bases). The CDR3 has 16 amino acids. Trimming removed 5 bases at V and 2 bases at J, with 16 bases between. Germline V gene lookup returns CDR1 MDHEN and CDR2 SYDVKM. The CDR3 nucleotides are TGTGCCAGCAGTCCTCCACAGGGTAATGGCAATCAGCCCCAGCATTTT. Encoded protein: CASSPPQGNGNQPQHF.

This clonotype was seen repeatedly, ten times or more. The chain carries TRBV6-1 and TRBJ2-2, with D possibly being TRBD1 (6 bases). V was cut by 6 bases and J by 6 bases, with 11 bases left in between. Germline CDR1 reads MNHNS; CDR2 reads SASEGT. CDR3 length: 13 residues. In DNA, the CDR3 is TGTGCCAGCAGAGGGGACATTCCCGGGGAGCTGTTTTTT. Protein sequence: CASRGDIPGELFF.

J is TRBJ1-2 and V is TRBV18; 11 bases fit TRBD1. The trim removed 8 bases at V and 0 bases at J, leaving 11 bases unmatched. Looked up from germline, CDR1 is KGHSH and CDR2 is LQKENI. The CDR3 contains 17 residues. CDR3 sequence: CASAGQGVDSANYGYTF. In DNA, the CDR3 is TGTGCCAGCGCGGGACAGGGGGTAGATTCCGCTAACTATGGCTACACCTTC. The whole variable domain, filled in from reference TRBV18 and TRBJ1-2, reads NAGVMQNPRHLVRRRGQEARLRCSPMKGHSHVYWYRQLPEEGLKFMVYLQKENIIDESGMPKERFSAEFPKEGPSILRIQQVVRGDSAAYFCASAGQGVDSANYGYTFGSGTRLTVV.

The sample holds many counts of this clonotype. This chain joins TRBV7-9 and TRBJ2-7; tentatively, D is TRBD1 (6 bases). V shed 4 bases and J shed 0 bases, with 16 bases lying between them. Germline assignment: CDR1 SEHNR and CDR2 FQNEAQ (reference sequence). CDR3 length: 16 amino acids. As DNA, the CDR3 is TGTGCCAGCAGCTCCGGGACACTGAAGAGCTCCTACGAGCAGTACTTC. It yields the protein CASSSGTLKSSYEQYF.

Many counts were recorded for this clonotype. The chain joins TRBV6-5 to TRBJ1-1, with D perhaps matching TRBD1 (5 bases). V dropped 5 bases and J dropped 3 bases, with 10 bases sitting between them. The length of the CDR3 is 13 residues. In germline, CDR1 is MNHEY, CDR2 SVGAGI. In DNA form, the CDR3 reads TGTGCCAGCAGTCGCGGGGGATACACTGAAGCTTTCTTT. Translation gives CASSRGGYTEAFF.

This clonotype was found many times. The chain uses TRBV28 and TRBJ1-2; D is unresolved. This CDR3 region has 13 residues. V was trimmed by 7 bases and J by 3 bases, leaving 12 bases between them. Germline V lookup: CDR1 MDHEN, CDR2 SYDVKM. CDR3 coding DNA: TGTGCCAGCACGGGCAGCGACTACTATGGCTACACCTTC. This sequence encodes CASTGSDYYGYTF.

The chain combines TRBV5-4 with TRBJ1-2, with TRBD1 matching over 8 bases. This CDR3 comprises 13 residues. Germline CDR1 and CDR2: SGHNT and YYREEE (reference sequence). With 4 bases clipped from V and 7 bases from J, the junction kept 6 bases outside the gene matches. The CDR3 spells CASSTDRGFGYTF. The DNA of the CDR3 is TGTGCCAGCAGCACCGACAGGGGATTTGGCTACACCTTC.

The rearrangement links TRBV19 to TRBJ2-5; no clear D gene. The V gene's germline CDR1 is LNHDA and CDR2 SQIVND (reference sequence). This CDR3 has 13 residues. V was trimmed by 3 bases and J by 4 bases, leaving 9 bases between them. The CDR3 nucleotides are TGTGCCAGTAGTATTGGAACTCGAGAGACCCAGTACTTC. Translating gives CASSIGTRETQYF.

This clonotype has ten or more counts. The chain's CDR3 is CASRDPGQGLRTEAFF. CDR3 bases: TGTGCCAGTAGGGATCCGGGACAGGGTTTGAGGACTGAAGCTTTCTTT. V usage is TRBV19 and J usage is TRBJ1-1; TRBD1 matches at 9 bases. This CDR3 has 16 residues. V lost 6 bases and J lost 5; bases outside the gene matches: 13. In germline, CDR1 is LNHDA, CDR2 SQIVND (reference sequence).

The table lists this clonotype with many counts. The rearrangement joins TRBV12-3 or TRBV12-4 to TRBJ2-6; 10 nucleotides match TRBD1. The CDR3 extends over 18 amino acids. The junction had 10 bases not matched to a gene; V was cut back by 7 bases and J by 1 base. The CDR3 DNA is TGTGCCAGCACCCTGACAGGGGGCAGGGGGTCTGGGGCCAACGTCCTGACTTTC. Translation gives CASTLTGGRGSGANVLTF.

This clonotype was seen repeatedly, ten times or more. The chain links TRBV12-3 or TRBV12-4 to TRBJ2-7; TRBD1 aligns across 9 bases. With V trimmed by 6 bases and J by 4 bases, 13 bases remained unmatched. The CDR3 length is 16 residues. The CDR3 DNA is TGTGCCAGCAGCCAATCCGGGGGGACAGGGCCTTACGAGCAGTACTTC. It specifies CASSQSGGTGPYEQYF.